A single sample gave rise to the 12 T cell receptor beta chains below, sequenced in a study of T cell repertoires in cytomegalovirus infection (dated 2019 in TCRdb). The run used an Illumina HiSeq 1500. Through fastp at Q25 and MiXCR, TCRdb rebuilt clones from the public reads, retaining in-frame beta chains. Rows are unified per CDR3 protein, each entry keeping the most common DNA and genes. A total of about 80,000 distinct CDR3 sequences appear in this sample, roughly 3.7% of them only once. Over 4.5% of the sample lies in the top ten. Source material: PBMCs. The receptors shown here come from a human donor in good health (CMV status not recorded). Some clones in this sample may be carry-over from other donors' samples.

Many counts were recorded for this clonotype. CDR3 nucleotide sequence: TGTGCCAGCAGTTACGGGATCGGCTACACCTTC. Its protein product is CASSYGIGYTF. The chain carries TRBV6-5 and TRBJ1-2; no clear D. Trimming shortened V by 2 bases and J by 8 bases, and 6 bases separated the two germline ends. CDR1 is MNHEY, CDR2 SVGAGI, per germline. This CDR3 has 11 amino acids.

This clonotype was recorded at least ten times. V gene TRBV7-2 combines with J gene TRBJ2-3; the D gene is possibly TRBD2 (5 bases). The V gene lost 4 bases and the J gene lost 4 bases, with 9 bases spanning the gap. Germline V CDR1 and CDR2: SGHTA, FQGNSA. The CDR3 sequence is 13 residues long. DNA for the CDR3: TGTGCCAGCAGCTCCATTAGCGCAGATACGCAGTATTTT. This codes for CASSSISADTQYF.

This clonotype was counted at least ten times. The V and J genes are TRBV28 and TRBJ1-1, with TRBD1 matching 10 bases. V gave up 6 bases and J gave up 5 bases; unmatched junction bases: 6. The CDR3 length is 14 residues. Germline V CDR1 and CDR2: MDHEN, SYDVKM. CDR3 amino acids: CASRPPGQGTEAFF. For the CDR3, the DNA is TGTGCCAGCAGACCACCGGGACAGGGGACTGAAGCTTTCTTT.

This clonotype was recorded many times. CDR3 bases: TGTGCCAGCAGTTTCTCACCTCAAGGCACTGAAGCTTTCTTT. Protein product: CASSFSPQGTEAFF. This chain uses TRBV7-2 with TRBJ1-1; no clear D. The germline V and J ends were trimmed by 6 bases and 4 bases, with 15 bases remaining between them. The germline gives CDR1 SGHTA, CDR2 FQGNSA. This CDR3 has 14 amino acids.

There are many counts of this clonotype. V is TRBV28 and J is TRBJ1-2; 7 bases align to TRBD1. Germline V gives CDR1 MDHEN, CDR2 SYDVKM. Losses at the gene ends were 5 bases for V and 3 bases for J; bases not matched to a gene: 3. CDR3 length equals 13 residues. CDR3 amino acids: CASSRQGHYGYTF. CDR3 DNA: TGTGCCAGCAGTCGACAGGGACACTATGGCTACACCTTC.

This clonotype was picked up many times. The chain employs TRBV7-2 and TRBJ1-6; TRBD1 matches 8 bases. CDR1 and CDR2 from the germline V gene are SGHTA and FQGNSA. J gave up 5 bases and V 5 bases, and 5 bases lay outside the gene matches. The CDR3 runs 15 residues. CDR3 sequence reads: CASSRGTGDNSPLHF. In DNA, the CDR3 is TGTGCCAGCAGCCGCGGGACAGGCGATAATTCACCCCTCCACTTT. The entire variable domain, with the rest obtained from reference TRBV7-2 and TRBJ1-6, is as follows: GAGVSQSPSNKVTEKGKDVELRCDPISGHTALYWYRQSLGQGLEFLIYFQGNSAPDKSGLPSDRFSAERTGGSVSTLTIQRTQQEDSAVYLCASSRGTGDNSPLHFGNGTRLTVT.

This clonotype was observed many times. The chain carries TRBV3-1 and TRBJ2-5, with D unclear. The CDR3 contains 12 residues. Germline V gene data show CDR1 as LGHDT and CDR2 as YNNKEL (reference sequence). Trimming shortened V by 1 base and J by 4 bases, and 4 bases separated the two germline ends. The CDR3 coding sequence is TGTGCCAGCAGCCAAGCCCGAGAGACCCAGTACTTC. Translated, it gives CASSQARETQYF.

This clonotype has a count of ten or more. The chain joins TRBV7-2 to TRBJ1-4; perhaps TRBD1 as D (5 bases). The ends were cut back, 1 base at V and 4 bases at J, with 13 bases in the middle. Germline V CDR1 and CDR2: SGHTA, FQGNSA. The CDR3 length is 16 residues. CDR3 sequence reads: CASSLVGGGNNEKLFF. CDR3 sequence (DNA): TGTGCCAGCAGCTTAGTTGGGGGGGGAAATAATGAAAAACTGTTTTTT. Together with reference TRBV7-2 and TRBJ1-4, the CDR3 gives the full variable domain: GAGVSQSPSNKVTEKGKDVELRCDPISGHTALYWYRQSLGQGLEFLIYFQGNSAPDKSGLPSDRFSAERTGGSVSTLTIQRTQQEDSAVYLCASSLVGGGNNEKLFFGSGTQLSVL.

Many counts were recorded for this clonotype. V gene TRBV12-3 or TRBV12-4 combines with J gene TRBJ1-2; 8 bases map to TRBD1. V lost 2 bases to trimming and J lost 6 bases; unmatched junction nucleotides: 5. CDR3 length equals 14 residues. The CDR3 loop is CASSLQGALDGYTF. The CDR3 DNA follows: TGTGCCAGCAGTTTACAGGGGGCGCTCGATGGCTACACCTTC.

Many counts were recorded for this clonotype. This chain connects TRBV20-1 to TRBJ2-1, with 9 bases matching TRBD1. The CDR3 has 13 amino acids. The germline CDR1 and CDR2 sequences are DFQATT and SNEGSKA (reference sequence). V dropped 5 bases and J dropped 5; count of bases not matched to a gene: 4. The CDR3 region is CSALRDRDNEQFF. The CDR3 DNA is TGCAGTGCTTTAAGGGACAGGGACAATGAGCAGTTCTTC.

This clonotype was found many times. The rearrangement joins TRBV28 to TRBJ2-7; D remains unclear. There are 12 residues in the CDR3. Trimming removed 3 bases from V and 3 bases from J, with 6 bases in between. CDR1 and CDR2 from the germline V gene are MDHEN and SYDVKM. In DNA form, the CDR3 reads TGTGCCAGCAGTTTGCCTAACTACGAGCAGTACTTC. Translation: CASSLPNYEQYF. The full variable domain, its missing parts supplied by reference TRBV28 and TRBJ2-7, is DVKVTQSSRYLVKRTGEKVFLECVQDMDHENMFWYRQDPGLGLRLIYFSYDVKMKEKGDIPEGYSVSREKKERFSLILESASTNQTSMYLCASSLPNYEQYFGPGTRLTVT.

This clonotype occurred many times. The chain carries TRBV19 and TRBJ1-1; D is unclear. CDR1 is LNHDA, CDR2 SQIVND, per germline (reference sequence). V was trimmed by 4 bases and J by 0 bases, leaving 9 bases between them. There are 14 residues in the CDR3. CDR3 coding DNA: TGTGCCAGTAGTAAGGTGGTGATGAACACTGAAGCTTTCTTT. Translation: CASSKVVMNTEAFF.